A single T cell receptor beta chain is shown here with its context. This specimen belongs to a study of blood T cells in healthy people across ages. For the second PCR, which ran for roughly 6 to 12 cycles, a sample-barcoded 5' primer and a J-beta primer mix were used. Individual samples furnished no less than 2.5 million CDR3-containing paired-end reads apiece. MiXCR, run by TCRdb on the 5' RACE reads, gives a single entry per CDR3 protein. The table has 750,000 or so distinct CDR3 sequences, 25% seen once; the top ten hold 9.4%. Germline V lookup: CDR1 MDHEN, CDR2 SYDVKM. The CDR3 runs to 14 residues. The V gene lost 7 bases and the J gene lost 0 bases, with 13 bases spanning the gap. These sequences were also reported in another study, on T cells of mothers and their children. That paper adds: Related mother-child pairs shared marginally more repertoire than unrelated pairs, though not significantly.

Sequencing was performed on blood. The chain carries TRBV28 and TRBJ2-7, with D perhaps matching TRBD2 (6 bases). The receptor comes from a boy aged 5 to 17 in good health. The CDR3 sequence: CASTLGGSSYEQYF. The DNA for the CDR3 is TGTGCCAGCACCCTCGGAGGGAGCTCCTACGAGCAGTACTTC.